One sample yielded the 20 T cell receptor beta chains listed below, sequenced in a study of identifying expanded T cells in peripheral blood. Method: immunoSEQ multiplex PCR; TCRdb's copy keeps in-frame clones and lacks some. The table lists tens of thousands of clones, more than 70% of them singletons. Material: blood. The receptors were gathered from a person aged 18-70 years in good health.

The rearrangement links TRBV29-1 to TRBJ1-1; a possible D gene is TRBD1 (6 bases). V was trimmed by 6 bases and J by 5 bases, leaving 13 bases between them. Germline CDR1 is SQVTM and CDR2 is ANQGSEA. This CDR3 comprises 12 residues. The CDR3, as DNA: TGCAGCGTCGAACAGGGAGTTACTGAAGCTTTCTTT. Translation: CSVEQGVTEAFF.

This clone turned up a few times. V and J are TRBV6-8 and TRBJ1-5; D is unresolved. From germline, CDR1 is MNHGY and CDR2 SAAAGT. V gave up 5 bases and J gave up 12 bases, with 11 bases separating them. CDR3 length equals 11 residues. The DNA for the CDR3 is TGTGCCAGCAGTCCGGGTCGGGACCAGCATTTT. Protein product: CASSPGRDQHF.

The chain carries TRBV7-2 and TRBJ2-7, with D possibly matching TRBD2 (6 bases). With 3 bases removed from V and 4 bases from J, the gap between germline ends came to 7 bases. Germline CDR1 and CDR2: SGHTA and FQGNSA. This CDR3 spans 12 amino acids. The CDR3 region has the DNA TGTGCCAGCAGCTTGGGGACTTACGAGCAGTACTTC. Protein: CASSLGTYEQYF.

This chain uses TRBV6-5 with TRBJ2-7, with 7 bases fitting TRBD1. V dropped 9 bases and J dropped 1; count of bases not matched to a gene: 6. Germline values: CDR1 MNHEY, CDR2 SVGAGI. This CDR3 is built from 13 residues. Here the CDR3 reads CASRQGGSYEQYF. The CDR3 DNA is TGTGCCAGTAGACAGGGCGGATCCTACGAGCAGTACTTC.

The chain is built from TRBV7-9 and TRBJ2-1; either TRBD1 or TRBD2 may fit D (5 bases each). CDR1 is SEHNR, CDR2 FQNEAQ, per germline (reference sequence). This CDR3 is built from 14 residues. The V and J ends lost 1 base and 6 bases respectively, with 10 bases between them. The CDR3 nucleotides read TGTGCCAGCAGCTTAGTCGGGACCTTCAATGAGCAGTTCTTC. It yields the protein CASSLVGTFNEQFF.

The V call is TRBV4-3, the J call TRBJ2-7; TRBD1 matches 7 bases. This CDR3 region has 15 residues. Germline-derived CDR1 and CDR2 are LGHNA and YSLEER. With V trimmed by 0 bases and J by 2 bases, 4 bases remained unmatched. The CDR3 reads CASSQDETGTYEQYF. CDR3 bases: TGCGCCAGCAGCCAAGATGAGACAGGGACCTACGAGCAGTACTTC.

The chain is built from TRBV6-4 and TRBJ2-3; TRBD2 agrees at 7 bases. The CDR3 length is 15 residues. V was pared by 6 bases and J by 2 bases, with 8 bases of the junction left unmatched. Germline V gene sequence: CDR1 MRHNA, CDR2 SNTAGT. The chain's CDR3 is CASSASGHFTDTQYF. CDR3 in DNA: TGTGCCAGCAGCGCTAGCGGACATTTCACAGATACGCAGTATTTT.

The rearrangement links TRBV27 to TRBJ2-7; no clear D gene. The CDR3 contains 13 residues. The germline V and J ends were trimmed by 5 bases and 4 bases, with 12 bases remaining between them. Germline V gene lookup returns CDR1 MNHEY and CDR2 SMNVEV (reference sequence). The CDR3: CASSQPPVYEQYF. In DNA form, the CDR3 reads TGTGCCAGCAGTCAGCCCCCTGTTTACGAGCAGTACTTC.

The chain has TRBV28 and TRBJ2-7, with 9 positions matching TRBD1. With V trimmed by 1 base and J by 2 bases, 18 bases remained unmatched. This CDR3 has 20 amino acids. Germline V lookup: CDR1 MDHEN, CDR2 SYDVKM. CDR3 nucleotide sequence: TGTGCCAGCAGTTTATCAAGAGGAACCTCCTCCGGGACAGGGCCCTACGAGCAGTACTTC. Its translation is CASSLSRGTSSGTGPYEQYF.

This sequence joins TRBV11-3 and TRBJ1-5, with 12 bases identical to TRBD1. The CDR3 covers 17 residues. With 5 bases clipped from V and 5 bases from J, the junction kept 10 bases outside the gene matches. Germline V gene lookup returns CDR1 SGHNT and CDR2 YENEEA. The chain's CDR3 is CASSPYRDRGRDQPQHF. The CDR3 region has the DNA TGTGCCAGCAGCCCGTACCGGGACAGGGGGCGCGATCAGCCCCAGCATTTT.

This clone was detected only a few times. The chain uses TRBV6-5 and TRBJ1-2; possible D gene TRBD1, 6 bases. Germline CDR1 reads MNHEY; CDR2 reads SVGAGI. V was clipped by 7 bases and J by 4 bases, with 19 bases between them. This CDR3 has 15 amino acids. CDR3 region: CASIPGPQGAYGYTF. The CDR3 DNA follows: TGTGCCAGCATCCCCGGGCCACAGGGCGCCTATGGCTACACCTTC.

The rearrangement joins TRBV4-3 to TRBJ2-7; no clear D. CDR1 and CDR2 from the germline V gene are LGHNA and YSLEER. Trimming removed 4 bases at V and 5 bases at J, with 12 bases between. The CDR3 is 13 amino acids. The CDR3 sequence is CASSRGPVDEQYF. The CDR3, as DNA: TGCGCCAGCAGCCGGGGTCCGGTTGACGAGCAGTACTTC.

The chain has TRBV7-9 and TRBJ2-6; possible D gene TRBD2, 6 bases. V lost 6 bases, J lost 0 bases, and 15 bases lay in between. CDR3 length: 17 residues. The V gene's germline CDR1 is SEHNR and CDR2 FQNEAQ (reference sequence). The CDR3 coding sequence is TGTGCCAGCAGTAACTATAACGGGGGCTCTGGGGCCAACGTCCTGACTTTC. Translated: CASSNYNGGSGANVLTF.

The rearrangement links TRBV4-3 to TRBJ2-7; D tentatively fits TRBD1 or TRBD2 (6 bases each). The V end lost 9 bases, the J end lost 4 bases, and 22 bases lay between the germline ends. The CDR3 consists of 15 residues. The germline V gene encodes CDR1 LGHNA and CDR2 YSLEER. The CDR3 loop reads CARRRGENPIYEQYF. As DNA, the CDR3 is TGCGCCAGAAGGAGGGGGGAGAACCCTATTTACGAGCAGTACTTC.

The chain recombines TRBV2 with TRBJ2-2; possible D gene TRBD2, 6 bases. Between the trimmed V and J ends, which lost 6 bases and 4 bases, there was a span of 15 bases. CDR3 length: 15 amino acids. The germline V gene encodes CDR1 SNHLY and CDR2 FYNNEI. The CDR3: CASRVTSPGTGELFF. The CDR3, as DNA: TGTGCCAGCAGAGTCACTAGCCCCGGCACCGGGGAGCTGTTTTTT.

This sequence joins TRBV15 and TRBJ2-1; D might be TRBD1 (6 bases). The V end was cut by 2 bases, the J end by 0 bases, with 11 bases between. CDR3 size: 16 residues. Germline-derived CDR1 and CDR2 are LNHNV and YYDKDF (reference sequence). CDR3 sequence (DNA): TGTGCCACCAGCAGAATTCAGGGGAGCTCCTACAATGAGCAGTTCTTC. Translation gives CATSRIQGSSYNEQFF. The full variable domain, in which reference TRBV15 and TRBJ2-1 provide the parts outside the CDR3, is DAMVIQNPRYQVTQFGKPVTLSCSQTLNHNVMYWYQQKSSQAPKLLFHYYDKDFNNEADTPDNFQSRRPNTSFCFLDIRSPGLGDTAMYLCATSRIQGSSYNEQFFGPGTRLTVL.

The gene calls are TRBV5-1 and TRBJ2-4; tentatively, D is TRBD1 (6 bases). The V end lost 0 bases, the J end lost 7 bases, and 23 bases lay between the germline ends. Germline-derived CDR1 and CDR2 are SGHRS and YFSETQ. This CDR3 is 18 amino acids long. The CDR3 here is CASSLDTGKDPQGNIQYF. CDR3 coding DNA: TGCGCCAGCAGCTTGGATACGGGGAAGGATCCTCAGGGGAACATTCAGTACTTC.

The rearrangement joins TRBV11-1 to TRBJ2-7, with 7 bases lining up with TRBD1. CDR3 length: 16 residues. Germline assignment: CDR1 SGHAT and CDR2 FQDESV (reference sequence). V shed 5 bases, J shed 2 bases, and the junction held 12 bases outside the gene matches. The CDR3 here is CASSPRTRTGPYEQYF. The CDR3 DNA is TGTGCCAGCAGCCCTAGAACCCGGACAGGACCCTACGAGCAGTACTTC.

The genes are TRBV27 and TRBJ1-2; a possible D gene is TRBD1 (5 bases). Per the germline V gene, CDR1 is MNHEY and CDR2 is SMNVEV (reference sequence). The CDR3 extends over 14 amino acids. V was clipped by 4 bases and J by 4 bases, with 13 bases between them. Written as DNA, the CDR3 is TGTGCCAGCAGTTCCCTGTCGGGGCCCTATGGCTACACCTTC. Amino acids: CASSSLSGPYGYTF.

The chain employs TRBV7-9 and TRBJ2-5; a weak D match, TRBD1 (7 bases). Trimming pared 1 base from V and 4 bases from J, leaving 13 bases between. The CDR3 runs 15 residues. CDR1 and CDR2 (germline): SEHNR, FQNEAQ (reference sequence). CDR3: CASSLVPRGVETQYF. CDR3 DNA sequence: TGTGCCAGCAGCTTAGTCCCCAGGGGGGTAGAGACCCAGTACTTC.